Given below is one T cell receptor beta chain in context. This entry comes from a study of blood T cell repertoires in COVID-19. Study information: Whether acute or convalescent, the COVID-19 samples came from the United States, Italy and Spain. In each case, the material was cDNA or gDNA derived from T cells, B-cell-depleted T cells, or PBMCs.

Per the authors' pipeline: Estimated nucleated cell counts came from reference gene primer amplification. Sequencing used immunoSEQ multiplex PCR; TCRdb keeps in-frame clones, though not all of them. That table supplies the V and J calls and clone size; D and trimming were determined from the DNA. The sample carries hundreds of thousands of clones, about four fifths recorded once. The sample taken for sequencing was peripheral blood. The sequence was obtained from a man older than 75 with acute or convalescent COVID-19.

The CDR3 coding sequence is TGCGCCAGCAGCTTGGAACAGGCCTCCTACAATGAGCAGTTCTTC. Its translation is CASSLEQASYNEQFF. The genes are TRBV5-1 and TRBJ2-1, with a tentative D call TRBD1 (5 bases). V lost 0 bases and J lost 0, with 7 bases in between. This CDR3 spans 15 amino acids. CDR1 SGHRS and CDR2 YFSETQ come from the germline V gene.